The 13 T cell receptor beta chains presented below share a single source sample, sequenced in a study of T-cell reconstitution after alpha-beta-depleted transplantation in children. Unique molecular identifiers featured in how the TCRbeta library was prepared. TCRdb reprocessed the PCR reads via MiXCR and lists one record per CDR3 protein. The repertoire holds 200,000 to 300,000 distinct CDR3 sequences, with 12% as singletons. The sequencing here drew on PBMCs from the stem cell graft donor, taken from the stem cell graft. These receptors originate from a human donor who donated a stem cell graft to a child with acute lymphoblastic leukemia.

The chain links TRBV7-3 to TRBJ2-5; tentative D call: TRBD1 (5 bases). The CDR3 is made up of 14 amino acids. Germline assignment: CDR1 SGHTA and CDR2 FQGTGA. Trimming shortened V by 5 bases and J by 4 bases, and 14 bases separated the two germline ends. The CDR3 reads CASSRGRGAETQYF. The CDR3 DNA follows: TGTGCCAGCAGCCGCGGAAGGGGTGCAGAGACCCAGTACTTC. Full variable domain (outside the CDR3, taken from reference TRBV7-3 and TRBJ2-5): GAGVSQTPSNKVTEKGKYVELRCDPISGHTALYWYRQSLGQGPEFLIYFQGTGAADDSGLPNDRFFAVRPEGSVSTLKIQRTERGDSAVYLCASSRGRGAETQYFGPGTRLLVL.

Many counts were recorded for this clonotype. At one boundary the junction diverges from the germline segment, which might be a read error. The CDR3 DNA reads as TGTGCCAGCAGCTTCCCGGGACAGGGAAACACCGGGGTGCTGTTTTTT. It translates to CASSFPGQGNTGVLFF. This chain links TRBV7-8 with TRBJ2-2; 9 bases agree with TRBD1. The germline CDR1 and CDR2 sequences are SGHVS and FQNEAQ. The CDR3 contains 16 residues.

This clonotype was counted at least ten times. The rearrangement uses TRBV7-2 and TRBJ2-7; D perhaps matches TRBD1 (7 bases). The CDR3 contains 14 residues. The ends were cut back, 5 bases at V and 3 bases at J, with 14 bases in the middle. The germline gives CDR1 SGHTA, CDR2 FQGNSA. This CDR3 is CASSPGGQNYEQYF. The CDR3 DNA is TGTGCCAGCAGCCCCGGGGGACAGAACTACGAGCAGTACTTC.

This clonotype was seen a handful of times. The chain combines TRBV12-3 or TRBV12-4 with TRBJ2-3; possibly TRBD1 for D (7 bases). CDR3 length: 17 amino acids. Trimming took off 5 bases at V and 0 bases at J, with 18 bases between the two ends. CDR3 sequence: CASSAIGAGGSTDTQYF. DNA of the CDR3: TGTGCCAGCAGTGCGATCGGGGCAGGGGGGAGCACAGATACGCAGTATTTT.

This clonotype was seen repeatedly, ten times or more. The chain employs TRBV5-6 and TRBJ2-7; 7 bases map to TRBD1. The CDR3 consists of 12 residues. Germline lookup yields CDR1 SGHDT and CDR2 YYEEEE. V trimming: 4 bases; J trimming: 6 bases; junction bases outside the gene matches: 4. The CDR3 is CASSRTGVEQYF. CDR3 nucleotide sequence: TGTGCCAGCAGCCGCACAGGGGTCGAGCAGTACTTC.

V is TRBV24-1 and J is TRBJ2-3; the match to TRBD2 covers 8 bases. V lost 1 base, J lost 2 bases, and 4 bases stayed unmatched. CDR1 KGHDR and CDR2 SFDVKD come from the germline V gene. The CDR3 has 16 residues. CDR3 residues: CATSDLAGANTDTQYF. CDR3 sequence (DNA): TGTGCCACCAGTGATTTAGCGGGGGCCAACACAGATACGCAGTATTTT.

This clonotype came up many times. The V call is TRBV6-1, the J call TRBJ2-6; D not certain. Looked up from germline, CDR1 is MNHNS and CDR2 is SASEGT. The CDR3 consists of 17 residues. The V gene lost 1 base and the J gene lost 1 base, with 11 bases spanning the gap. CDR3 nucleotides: TGTGCCAGCAGTGAAGATCCGTCATTATCTGGGGCCAACGTCCTGACTTTC. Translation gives CASSEDPSLSGANVLTF.

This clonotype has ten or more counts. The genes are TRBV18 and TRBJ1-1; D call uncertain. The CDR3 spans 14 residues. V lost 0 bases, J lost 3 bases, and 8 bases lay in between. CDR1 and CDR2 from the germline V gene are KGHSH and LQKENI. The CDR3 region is CASSPPWADTEAFF. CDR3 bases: TGTGCCAGCTCACCACCGTGGGCGGACACTGAAGCTTTCTTT.

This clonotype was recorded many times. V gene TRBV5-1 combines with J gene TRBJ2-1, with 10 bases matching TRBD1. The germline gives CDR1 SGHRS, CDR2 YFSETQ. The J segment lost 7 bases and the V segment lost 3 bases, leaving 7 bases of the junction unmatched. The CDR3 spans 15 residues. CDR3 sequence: CASSWTGGSQNEQFF. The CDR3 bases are TGCGCCAGCAGCTGGACAGGGGGGAGTCAGAATGAGCAGTTCTTC.

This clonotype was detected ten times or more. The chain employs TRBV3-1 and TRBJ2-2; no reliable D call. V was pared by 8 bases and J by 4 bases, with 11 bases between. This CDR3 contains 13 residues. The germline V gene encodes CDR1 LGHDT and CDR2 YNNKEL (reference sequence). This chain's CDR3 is CASRATLTGELFF. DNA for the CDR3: TGTGCCAGCCGGGCTACCCTCACCGGGGAGCTGTTTTTT.

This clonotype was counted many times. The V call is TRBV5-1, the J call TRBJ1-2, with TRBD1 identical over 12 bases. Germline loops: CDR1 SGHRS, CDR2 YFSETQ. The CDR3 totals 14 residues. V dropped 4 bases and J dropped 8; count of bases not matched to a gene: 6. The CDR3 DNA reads TGCGCCAGCAGCCCTGGGACAGGGGGCCGGGGCTACACCTTC. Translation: CASSPGTGGRGYTF.

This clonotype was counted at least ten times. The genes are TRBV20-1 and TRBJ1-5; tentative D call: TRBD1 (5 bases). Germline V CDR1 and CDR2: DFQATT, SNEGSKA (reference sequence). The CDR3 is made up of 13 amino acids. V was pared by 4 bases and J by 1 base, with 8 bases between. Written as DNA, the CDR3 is TGCAGTGCTAAGACAGAGAGCAATCAGCCCCAGCATTTT. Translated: CSAKTESNQPQHF.

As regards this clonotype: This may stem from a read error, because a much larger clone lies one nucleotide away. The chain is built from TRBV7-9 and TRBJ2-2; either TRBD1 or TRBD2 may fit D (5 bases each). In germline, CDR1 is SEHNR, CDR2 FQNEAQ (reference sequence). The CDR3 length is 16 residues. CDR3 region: CASIKGPERNTGDLFF. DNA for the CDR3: TGTGCCAGCATCAAGGGACCGGAGCGGAACACCGGGGACCTGTTTTTT.